One TCR beta chain is described in this entry. Its target is not known. Deep level was the assay's run setting. The sorted-subset replicate PCRs were given roughly 190 ng DNA, which is 25,000 to 35,000 T cell genomes. Clones were sequenced by immunoSEQ multiplex PCR, and TCRdb holds only the in-frame ones, with some missing. The sample has some 380,000 clones; roughly 96% are singletons. The V and J ends lost 0 bases and 2 bases respectively, with 8 bases between them. CDR1 and CDR2 (germline): GTSNPN, SVGIG (reference sequence). The CDR3 is 14 amino acids. This record comes from a study of shared clonotypes between healthy human individuals. Broader study findings: When compared with the clonotypes that were shared by all four sorted-subset donors, the non-shared clonotypes turned out to have lower generation probabilities. Naive CD4 clonotype sharing across several donors was about 5%.

The sequenced material came from memory CD8+ T cells sorted from blood. Subset noted: CD45RO+ cells pooled with CCR7-negative TemRA cells. The V call is TRBV30, the J call TRBJ1-3; D is uncertain. This clonotype originated in a man in his thirties or forties in good health. The CDR3 nucleotides are TGTGCCTGGAGTGTACCGTACCCTGGAAACACCATATATTTT. Amino acids: CAWSVPYPGNTIYF.